Listed below are T cell receptor beta chains from one sample, sequenced in a study of response to subunit inactivated influenza vaccine. TCRdb passed the RT-PCR reads through MiXCR, listing each CDR3 protein once. The table lists hundreds of thousands of distinct CDR3 sequences, about 18% of them singletons. The input for sequencing was PBMCs from blood, taken about 5 days after vaccination. These receptors were collected from a man aged 50-59 years who received an inactivated influenza vaccine. The CDR3 runs from the conserved cysteine through the conserved F or W. A D gene is named only where the DNA matches it firmly. Not all rows give a size; the values are once, few, many and, for expanded clones, a class.

TRBJ2-7 | TRBD2 | . | TRBV7-7 | TGTGCCAGCAGTAAACTAGCGGGTGATGAGCAGTACTTC | CASSKLAGDEQYF
TRBJ1-5 | . | once | TRBV7-6 | TGTGCCAGCAGTCCTACAGGGTCCAGTCAGCCCCAGCATTTT | CASSPTGSSQPQHF
TRBJ2-1 | . | few | TRBV20-1 | TGCAGTGCCCGTTCGGAGCGTTTCACCTACAATGAGCAGTTCTTC | CSARSERFTYNEQFF
TRBJ2-1 | . | . | TRBV20-1 | TGCAGTGCTAGGCTGCCAGGCAATGAGCAGTTCTTC | CSARLPGNEQFF
TRBJ2-7 | TRBD1 | . | TRBV5-1 | TGCGCCAGCAGCTCAAGACAGGGGGCTTTGGAGGTTCGTTACGAGCAGTACTTC | CASSSRQGALEVRYEQYF
TRBJ1-5 | . | . | TRBV5-5 | TGTGCCAGCGGGGGACTCGATTACAATCAGCCCCAGCATTTT | CASGGLDYNQPQHF
TRBJ2-3 | TRBD2 | . | TRBV7-9 | TGTGCCAGCAGGGGGACTAGCGGAAAGAGCACAGATACGCAGTATTTT | CASRGTSGKSTDTQYF
TRBJ2-5 | TRBD2 | few | TRBV4-1 | TGCGCCAGCAGCCAAGGTGGGCTAGCGGGGACGGATTATCAAGAGACCCAGTACTTC | CASSQGGLAGTDYQETQYF
TRBJ1-6 | TRBD1 | few | TRBV20-1 | TGCAGTGCCGATTCGGGACAGGGAAATTCACCCCTCCACTTT | CSADSGQGNSPLHF
TRBJ2-2 | . | many | TRBV5-1 | TGCGCCAGCAGCTTGGACACGAACACCGGGGAGCTGTTTTTT | CASSLDTNTGELFF
TRBJ1-4 | . | many | TRBV5-1 | TGCGCCAGCAGCTTGAAGATACCCGACGAAAAACTGTTTTTT | CASSLKIPDEKLFF
TRBJ2-5 | . | few | TRBV12-3/TRBV12-4 | TGTGCCAGCAATGTCGGGCAGGGGAAAGAGACCCAGTACTTC | CASNVGQGKETQYF
TRBJ2-3 | . | . | TRBV18 | TGTGCCAGCTCACCACCCCTCTCCGGGGCCCCAGATACGCAGTATTTT | CASSPPLSGAPDTQYF
TRBJ2-2 | TRBD1 | . | TRBV6-1 | TGTGCCAGCAGCAAGGACAGGGGGACCGGGGAGCTGTTTTTT | CASSKDRGTGELFF
TRBJ2-5 | TRBD1 | many | TRBV5-1 | TGCGCCAGCAGCACAGGGGGCTGGCAGACCCAGTACTTC | CASSTGGWQTQYF
TRBJ2-2 | . | . | TRBV20-1 | TGCAGTGCTAGTCCCAGGGGGGTTTCGAACACCGGGGAGCTGTTTTTT | CSASPRGVSNTGELFF
TRBJ2-1 | TRBD2 | . | TRBV7-9 | TGTGCCAGCAGTTGGACTAGCGGGGACTACAATGAGCAGTTCTTC | CASSWTSGDYNEQFF
TRBJ2-7 | TRBD2 | . | TRBV20-1 | TGCAGTGCTCTAAAGGGTGGCGGGAGGGCCGGGGAGCAGTACTTC | CSALKGGGRAGEQYF
TRBJ2-1 | . | . | TRBV28 | TGTGCCAGCAGTCCCACGGAGGTAAGCTCCTACAATGAGCAGTTCTTC | CASSPTEVSSYNEQFF
TRBJ2-1 | TRBD2 | . | TRBV6-1 | TGTGCCAGCAGTGGGGTCTCTAGCGGGGGGGCCTTCTACAATGAGCAGTTCTTC | CASSGVSSGGAFYNEQFF
TRBJ2-1 | . | few | TRBV20-1 | TGCAGTGCAAGGACTCCGTTGGGTGAGCAGTTCTTC | CSARTPLGEQFF
TRBJ2-5 | . | few | TRBV2 | TGTGCCAGCAGTGGTCGAACAGTCCAAGAGACCCAGTACTTC | CASSGRTVQETQYF
TRBJ2-7 | . | . | TRBV20-1 | TGCAGTGCTAGCCCCGGCGCAGCCTACGAGCAGTACTTC | CSASPGAAYEQYF
TRBJ2-1 | TRBD2 | . | TRBV7-3 | TGTGCCAGCAGCTTAACACCTGGACTAGTCGATGAGCAGTTCTTC | CASSLTPGLVDEQFF
TRBJ2-7 | . | few | TRBV20-1 | TGCAGTGCTAGAGATCTCCTGCGGAACTCCTACGAGCAGTACTTC | CSARDLLRNSYEQYF
TRBJ2-7 | TRBD1 | few | TRBV10-2 | TGCGCCAGCAGTGAAGCCGGGACAGCCTCCTACGAGCAGTACTTC | CASSEAGTASYEQYF
TRBJ2-1 | . | few | TRBV6-5 | TGTGCCAGCAGTTACTCGGAGAAGTCCTACAATGAGCAGTTCTTC | CASSYSEKSYNEQFF
TRBJ2-2 | . | few | TRBV10-2 | TGCGCCAGCAGGCCGGGCCCCAACACCGGGGAGCTGTTTTTT | CASRPGPNTGELFF
TRBJ2-5 | . | . | TRBV7-8 | TGTGCCAGCAGCTTAGGAAGAGCAAGTCAGACCCAGTACTTC | CASSLGRASQTQYF
TRBJ2-2 | . | . | TRBV7-2 | TGTGCCAGCAGCTTAGCTAACCCGGTGCTGTTTTTT | CASSLANPVLFF
TRBJ2-5 | . | few | TRBV5-5 | TGTGCCAGCAGCTTGGAAGGATGGGGAGAGACCCAGTACTTC | CASSLEGWGETQYF